This T cell receptor (beta chain) appears in the sequencing data of a study of tumor-infiltrating lymphocytes in primary liver carcinoma. Total RNA and DNA came together from approximately 22-30 mg of bulk tissue without cell sorting. Cases comprised patients with primary liver carcinoma who received surgical resection. From around 0.5 ug total RNA, TCR beta cDNA was generated with a primer in the constant region. The TCR beta library was amplified through three nested multiplex PCR rounds in a modified ARM-PCR procedure. A C-beta reverse primer and TRBV1-TRBV30 forward primers served in each of the first two PCR rounds, at ten to eleven cycles apiece. TCRdb reanalysed the multiplex PCR reads using MiXCR and keeps one entry per CDR3 protein. Among fewer than 85,000 distinct CDR3 sequences listed, roughly 71% were seen once. About this clonotype: One junction end does not reproduce the germline sequence, and a read error may be involved.

This CDR3 has 16 amino acids. Germline assignment: CDR1 MGHRA and CDR2 YSYEKL. Sequencing was done on a sample of tumor-adjacent normal liver tissue. The source of this sequence is a middle-aged man with primary liver carcinoma and hepatitis B virus infection. This chain connects TRBV4-1 to TRBJ2-7, with D perhaps assigned TRBD1 or TRBD2 (6 bases each). In nucleotides, the CDR3 is TGCGCCAACAGCCAAGCGTGGGCGGGACACAGCTACGAGCATTACTTC. Protein product: CANSQAWAGHSYEHYF.